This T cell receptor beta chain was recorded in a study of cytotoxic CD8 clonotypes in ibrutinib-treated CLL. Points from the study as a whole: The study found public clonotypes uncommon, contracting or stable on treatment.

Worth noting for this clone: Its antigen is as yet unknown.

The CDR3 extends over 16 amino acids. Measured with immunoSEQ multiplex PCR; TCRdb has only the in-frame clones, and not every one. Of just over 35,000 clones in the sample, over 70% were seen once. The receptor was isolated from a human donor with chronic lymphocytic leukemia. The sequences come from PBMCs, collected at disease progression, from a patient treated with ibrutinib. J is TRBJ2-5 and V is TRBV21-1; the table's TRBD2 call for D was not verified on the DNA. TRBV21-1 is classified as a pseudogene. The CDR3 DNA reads TGTGCCAGCAGCAAAGGAGTAGCGGGGGCACAAGAGACCCAGTACTTC. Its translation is CASSKGVAGAQETQYF.